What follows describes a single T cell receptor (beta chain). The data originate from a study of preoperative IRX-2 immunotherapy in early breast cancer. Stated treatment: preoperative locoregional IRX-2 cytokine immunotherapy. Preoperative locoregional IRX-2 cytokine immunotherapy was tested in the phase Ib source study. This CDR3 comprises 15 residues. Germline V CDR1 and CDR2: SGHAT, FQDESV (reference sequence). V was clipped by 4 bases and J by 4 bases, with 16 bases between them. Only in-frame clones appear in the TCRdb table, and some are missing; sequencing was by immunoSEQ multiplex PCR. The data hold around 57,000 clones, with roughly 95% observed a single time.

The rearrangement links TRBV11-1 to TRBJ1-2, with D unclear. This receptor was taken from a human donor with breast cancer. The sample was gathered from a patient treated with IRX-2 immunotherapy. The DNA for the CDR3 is TGTGCCAGCAGCTGGATGGACGGTGACCTCTATGGCTACACCTTC. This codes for CASSWMDGDLYGYTF.